This T cell receptor (beta chain) was captured by sequencing in a study of human T cells and chemical hapten exposure. Unique molecular identifiers were attached to individual cDNA molecules within the library. One entry per CDR3 protein, called by TCRdb with MiXCR from the RACE reads. The table shows about 89,000 distinct CDR3 sequences, with approximately 9.9% occurring only once. As for time point: patch test 2, 6 weeks after DPC sensitization. Treatment in this sample: therapeutic diphenylcyclopropenone sensitization with weekly scalp DPC. Donors, patients with alopecia ranging from 18 to 70 years old and judged suitable for DPC, provided samples. General observations from the study: After DPC sensitization, TCRs above 1 in 1000 frequency showed no change.

This clonotype was recorded a few times. Its specificity is not known. The clonotype was recovered from a man aged 35 to 55 with alopecia areata. Some clones in this sample may be carry-over from other donors' samples. The sample consisted of whole blood, taken in connection with sensitization to the hapten diphenylcyclopropenone (DPC).

Here the CDR3 reads CASSLGQVQETQYF. The DNA of the CDR3 is TGCGCCAGCAGCTTGGGACAAGTCCAAGAGACCCAGTACTTC. This chain links TRBV5-1 with TRBJ2-5; no firm D call. V lost 0 bases, J lost 1 base, and 7 bases lay in between. The CDR3 loop spans 14 amino acids. The germline V gene encodes CDR1 SGHRS and CDR2 YFSETQ.